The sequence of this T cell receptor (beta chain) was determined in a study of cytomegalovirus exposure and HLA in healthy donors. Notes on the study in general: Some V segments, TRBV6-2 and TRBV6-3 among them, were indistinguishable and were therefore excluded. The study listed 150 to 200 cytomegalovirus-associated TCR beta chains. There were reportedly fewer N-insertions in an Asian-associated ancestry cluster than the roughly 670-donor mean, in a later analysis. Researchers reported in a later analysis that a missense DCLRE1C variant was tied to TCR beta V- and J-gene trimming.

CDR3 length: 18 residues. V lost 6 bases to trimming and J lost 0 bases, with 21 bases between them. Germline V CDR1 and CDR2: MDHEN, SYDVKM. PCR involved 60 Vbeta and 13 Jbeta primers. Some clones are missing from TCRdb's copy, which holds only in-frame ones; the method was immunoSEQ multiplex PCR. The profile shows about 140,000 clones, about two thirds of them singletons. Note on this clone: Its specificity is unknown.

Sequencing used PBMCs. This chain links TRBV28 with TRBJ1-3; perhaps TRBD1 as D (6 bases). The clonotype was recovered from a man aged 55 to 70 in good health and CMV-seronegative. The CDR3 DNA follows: TGTGCCAGCAGGAGCCATTCAGGGGTCCTCCGCTCTGGAAACACCATATATTTT. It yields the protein CASRSHSGVLRSGNTIYF. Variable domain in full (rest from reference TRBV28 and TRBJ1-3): DVKVTQSSRYLVKRTGEKVFLECVQDMDHENMFWYRQDPGLGLRLIYFSYDVKMKEKGDIPEGYSVSREKKERFSLILESASTNQTSMYLCASRSHSGVLRSGNTIYFGEGSWLTVV.